Listed here are 24 T cell receptor beta chains from one sample, sequenced in a study of post-analysis software for immune sequencing data. These receptors' targets are unknown. Built from TCR beta cDNA, the libraries had unique molecular identifiers in them. MiXCR, run by TCRdb on the PCR reads, gives a single entry per CDR3 protein. The table lists hundreds of thousands of distinct CDR3 sequences, 44% of them singletons. Findings and limits, study-wide: In patients, about 5 TRBV segments were more frequent than in controls, with TRBV5-6, TRBV5-1 and TRBV20-1 among them.

Sequencing was carried out using blood. The receptors stem from a girl under 18 with multiple sclerosis.

With respect to this clonotype: Its ends do not fully match the called genes, so a read error is possible. The genes are TRBV5-6 and TRBJ2-1; D might be TRBD1 (5 bases). This CDR3 is 14 amino acids long. Germline V lookup: CDR1 SGHDT, CDR2 YYEEEE. The CDR3 DNA is TGTGCCAGCAGCTTGGAGGTAGGAGTGGGGCAGCAGTGCTTC. Its protein is CASSLEVGVGQQCF.

The J gene is TRBJ2-7, the V gene TRBV29-1; no clear D gene. The CDR3 is 14 amino acids. From germline, CDR1 is SQVTM and CDR2 ANQGSEA. V dropped 4 bases and J dropped 2 bases, with 15 bases sitting between them. This chain's CDR3 is CSVGDATRTYEQYF. The CDR3 nucleotides read TGCAGCGTTGGAGACGCCACTCGGACCTACGAGCAGTACTTC.

This clonotype was detected a few times. The V and J genes are TRBV25-1 and TRBJ2-7; no firm D call. V lost 6 bases, J lost 3 bases, and 9 bases lay in between. Germline lookup yields CDR1 MGHDK and CDR2 SYGVNS. The CDR3 has 12 amino acids. The CDR3 bases are TGTGCCAGCAGACGCCTTGACTACGAGCAGTACTTC. Amino acids: CASRRLDYEQYF.

The sample holds many counts of this clonotype. This chain joins TRBV29-1 and TRBJ1-2, with TRBD1 as a possible D gene (5 bases). The CDR3 runs 12 residues. Trimming cost V 3 bases and J 2 bases, with 7 bases left between them. The V gene's germline CDR1 is SQVTM and CDR2 ANQGSEA. The CDR3 region is CSVDPGNYGYTF. Here the CDR3 DNA reads TGCAGCGTTGATCCAGGGAACTATGGCTACACCTTC.

This clonotype came up a few times. The chain uses TRBV10-3 and TRBJ2-1; weak D call: TRBD2 (6 bases). The CDR3 sequence is 12 residues long. Germline V gives CDR1 ENHRY, CDR2 SYGVKD. V was trimmed by 6 bases and J by 8 bases, leaving 11 bases between them. The CDR3 DNA is TGTGCCATCAGAACCGGGGGAGATGAGCAGTTCTTC. Protein: CAIRTGGDEQFF.

The CDR3 DNA sequence: TGTGCCAGCAGCCGTAGGACAGGGGCAAGCACAGATACGCAGTATTTT. This sequence encodes CASSRRTGASTDTQYF. This chain uses TRBV5-5 with TRBJ2-3, with 9 bases aligning to TRBD1. J lost 0 bases, V lost 4 bases, and 6 bases had no gene match. Germline loops: CDR1 SGHKS, CDR2 YYEKEE (reference sequence). The CDR3 contains 16 residues.

This clonotype has a handful of counts. This chain connects TRBV29-1 to TRBJ2-5; TRBD1 matches at 7 bases. The DNA end lines up better with TRBJ2-7; the J call may be wrong. CDR3 length equals 13 residues. Germline CDR1 and CDR2: SQVTM and ANQGSEA. This CDR3 is CSVSGDRAHEQYF. CDR3 in DNA: TGCAGCGTATCTGGAGACAGGGCCCACGAGCAGTACTTC.

This clonotype has only a few counts. This sequence joins TRBV7-8 and TRBJ2-7, with no clear D. V shed 1 base and J shed 0 bases, with 10 bases lying between them. The length of the CDR3 is 15 residues. Germline CDR1 is SGHVS and CDR2 is FQNEAQ. CDR3 nucleotides: TGTGCCAGCAGCTTAGGAGTCTGGAGCTCCTACGAGCAGTACTTC. Translated: CASSLGVWSSYEQYF.

The chain recombines TRBV6-6 with TRBJ2-7; no definite D call. CDR3 length: 15 amino acids. The V gene lost 0 bases and the J gene lost 2 bases, with 11 bases spanning the gap. Germline CDR1 MNHNY, CDR2 SVGAGI (reference sequence). CDR3: CASSYSGELPYEQYF. In DNA, the CDR3 is TGTGCCAGCAGTTACTCGGGCGAATTACCCTACGAGCAGTACTTC.

This clonotype has a handful of counts. J is TRBJ2-7 and V is TRBV27, with 7 bases lining up with TRBD1. Trimming removed 8 bases from V and 6 bases from J; junction bases left unmatched: 19. The CDR3 has 16 amino acids. Germline CDR1 and CDR2: MNHEY and SMNVEV (reference sequence). This CDR3 is CASSFGVGARGLEQYF. As DNA, the CDR3 is TGTGCCAGCTCGTTCGGGGTGGGCGCGAGGGGGCTCGAGCAGTACTTC.

The gene calls are TRBV20-1 and TRBJ2-1, with 12 bases matching TRBD2. The CDR3 is made up of 14 amino acids. Germline V gene data show CDR1 as DFQATT and CDR2 as SNEGSKA (reference sequence). After removal of 5 bases from V and 9 bases from J, the junction contained 8 bases not matched to a gene. The CDR3, as DNA: TGCAGTGCTCGCTCTAGCGGGGGGGCAGGTGAGCAGTTCTTC. This codes for CSARSSGGAGEQFF.

V is TRBV6-5 and J is TRBJ1-2, with D tentatively TRBD1 (6 bases). This CDR3 has 14 amino acids. V lost 7 bases to trimming and J lost 7 bases, with 19 bases between them. CDR1 MNHEY and CDR2 SVGAGI come from the germline V gene. Here the CDR3 DNA reads TGTGCCAGCATGGCCCCCACAGGGACGGTTGGCTACACCTTC. It encodes CASMAPTGTVGYTF.

The sample holds a few counts of this clonotype. The V call is TRBV12-3 or TRBV12-4, the J call TRBJ1-5; D is possibly TRBD1 (5 bases). CDR3 length equals 15 residues. With 5 bases removed from V and 4 bases from J, the gap between germline ends came to 15 bases. CDR3 protein: CASSLAPGRNQPQHF. As DNA, the CDR3 is TGTGCCAGCAGTCTTGCCCCGGGGCGGAATCAGCCCCAGCATTTT.

This clonotype has more than one count but fewer than ten. The chain links TRBV7-2 to TRBJ1-2; D perhaps matches TRBD1 (5 bases). The CDR3 has 14 amino acids. Germline V gene sequence: CDR1 SGHTA, CDR2 FQGNSA. Deletions cut 5 bases from V and 7 bases from J, with 17 bases between. CDR3 coding DNA: TGTGCCAGCAGCCCCGTGGCAGGGAGTACTGGCTACACCTTC. It specifies CASSPVAGSTGYTF.

There are a few counts of this clonotype. V gene TRBV3-1 combines with J gene TRBJ2-5; D may be TRBD1 (5 bases). The V and J ends lost 4 bases and 0 bases respectively, with 9 bases between them. The CDR3 length is 14 residues. Per germline, CDR1 LGHDT and CDR2 YNNKEL (reference sequence). CDR3 sequence reads: CASSRRQNQETQYF. CDR3 nucleotides: TGTGCCAGCAGCCGAAGACAGAACCAAGAGACCCAGTACTTC.

The V and J genes are TRBV6-6 and TRBJ1-1; 7 bases agree with TRBD1. The V gene's germline CDR1 is MNHNY and CDR2 SVGAGI (reference sequence). The CDR3 is made up of 15 amino acids. V was clipped by 5 bases and J by 4 bases; unmatched bases: 10. The CDR3 protein is CASSPGGVRGTEAFF. The CDR3 nucleotides read TGTGCCAGCAGTCCAGGGGGAGTGAGGGGCACTGAAGCTTTCTTT.

The chain has TRBV5-1 and TRBJ2-1; D ambiguous. Trimming left V 0 bases short and J 8 bases short, with 9 bases between. The CDR3 consists of 13 residues. Germline V gives CDR1 SGHRS, CDR2 YFSETQ. The CDR3 reads CASSLEASYEQFF. DNA of the CDR3: TGCGCCAGCAGCTTGGAGGCTAGTTATGAGCAGTTCTTC.

The chain joins TRBV18 to TRBJ1-2, with 9 bases fitting TRBD1. Germline V CDR1 and CDR2: KGHSH, LQKENI. The CDR3 spans 15 residues. V was pared by 1 base and J by 3 bases, with 3 bases of the junction left unmatched. Written as DNA, the CDR3 is TGTGCCAGCTCACCACGGGACAGGGTGGACTATGGCTACACCTTC. Protein product: CASSPRDRVDYGYTF.

This chain links TRBV6-1 with TRBJ2-7, with D perhaps matching TRBD1 (6 bases). The V gene's germline CDR1 is MNHNS and CDR2 SASEGT. V was cut by 8 bases and J by 6 bases, with 11 bases left in between. This CDR3 spans 11 amino acids. The CDR3 loop reads CASGDKGEQYF. As DNA, the CDR3 is TGTGCCAGCGGGGACAAGGGCGAGCAGTACTTC.

This clonotype was observed a few times. The chain is built from TRBV2 and TRBJ2-7; tentatively, D is TRBD1 (6 bases). The germline V and J ends were trimmed by 6 bases and 0 bases, with 15 bases remaining between them. There are 15 residues in the CDR3. Per germline, CDR1 SNHLY and CDR2 FYNNEI. CDR3 nucleotides: TGTGCCAGCAGATTAGGGACATCGTCCTCCTACGAGCAGTACTTC. Translation gives CASRLGTSSSYEQYF.

In its sample, this clonotype was seen a few times. The chain uses TRBV5-4 and TRBJ2-1; 8 nucleotides line up with TRBD2. Germline V CDR1 and CDR2: SGHNT, YYREEE (reference sequence). This CDR3 has 16 residues. The V and J ends lost 0 bases and 5 bases, in that order; junction bases with no gene match: 7. The CDR3 reads CASSLALAGPHNEQFF. CDR3 nucleotides: TGTGCCAGCAGCTTGGCTCTAGCGGGTCCCCACAATGAGCAGTTCTTC.

The chain combines TRBV3-1 with TRBJ1-4, with TRBD1 matching 7 bases. J was trimmed by 4 bases and V by 6 bases; bases with no gene match: 5. Germline CDR1 is LGHDT and CDR2 is YNNKEL (reference sequence). The CDR3 has 14 residues. CDR3: CASSAGQINEKLFF. CDR3 bases: TGTGCCAGCAGTGCGGGACAGATTAATGAAAAACTGTTTTTT. The whole variable domain, remainder taken from reference TRBV3-1 and TRBJ1-4, is DTAVSQTPKYLVTQMGNDKSIKCEQNLGHDTMYWYKQDSKKFLKIMFSYNNKELIINETVPNRFSPKSPDKAHLNLHINSLELGDSAVYFCASSAGQINEKLFFGSGTQLSVL.

The chain employs TRBV12-3 or TRBV12-4 and TRBJ2-5; D perhaps matches TRBD2 (6 bases). The J call may be in error: the DNA end matches TRBJ2-7 better. The length of the CDR3 is 14 residues. The CDR3 spells CAGDGGLGGYEQYF. The CDR3 nucleotides are TGTGCCGGGGACGGGGGATTGGGGGGTTACGAGCAGTACTTC.

The CDR3 nucleotides read TGCAGTGCTAGAGCTATGGACAGTCCTCCCAAAAACATTCAGTACTTC. This sequence encodes CSARAMDSPPKNIQYF. The rearrangement uses TRBV20-1 and TRBJ2-4, with D possibly being TRBD1 (6 bases). Deletions cut 1 base from V and 2 bases from J, with 15 bases between. CDR3 length: 16 residues. The germline V gene encodes CDR1 DFQATT and CDR2 SNEGSKA (reference sequence).